This T cell receptor (beta chain) was retrieved from a study of T cell responses to AZD1222 COVID-19 vaccine. The germline V gene has CDR1 SGHRS and CDR2 YFSETQ. This CDR3 region has 15 residues. The V segment lost 0 bases and the J segment 3 bases; nucleotides outside the gene matches: 2. Notes on this clone: Its cognate antigen is unknown.

Sequenced by immunoSEQ multiplex PCR; TCRdb stores in-frame clones only, minus some. The table records about 140,000 clones, 85% to 90% of them present only once. Study observations and caveats: Unmutated variant regions are reportedly the target of nearly half of TCRs that are spike-specific.

The receptor was derived from an adult in good health. Sequencing used peripheral blood, obtained on day 0 of AZD1222 vaccination. This chain uses TRBV5-1 with TRBJ2-1, with 8 bases aligning to TRBD2. This CDR3 reads CASSLVAGGYNEQFF. CDR3 nucleotides: TGCGCCAGCAGCTTGGTGGCGGGAGGCTACAATGAGCAGTTCTTC.